This TCR beta chain was recovered during a study of T cells after yellow fever vaccination. Per the germline V gene, CDR1 is LGHNA and CDR2 is YSLEER. The CDR3 loop spans 15 amino acids. Trimming took off 4 bases at V and 2 bases at J, with 12 bases between the two ends. TCRdb analysed the 5' RACE reads with MiXCR anew, one entry per CDR3 protein. The sample contains a few hundred thousand distinct CDR3 sequences, 18% of which appear only once. This clonotype occurred a few times. The receptor was derived from a man aged 18 to 29 who received the YFV17D yellow fever vaccine. The J gene is TRBJ2-1, the V gene TRBV4-3, with D perhaps given as TRBD1 or TRBD2 (6 bases each). Sequences were derived from PBMCs, sampled before the yellow fever booster vaccination. The CDR3, as DNA: TGCGCCAGCAGCCGGAGGGGGGTTCCCTACAATGAGCAGTTCTTC. This encodes CASSRRGVPYNEQFF.